Described below is a single T cell receptor (beta chain) sequence and its context. Its cognate antigen is unknown. The data are from a study of shared clonotypes between healthy human individuals. On the study more broadly: Plates per donor: three CD4 naive, three CD4 memory, two CD8 naive, one CD8 memory.

Findings and limits, study-wide: For naive CD4 cells, 4% to 6% of clonotypes were shared across a handful of donors. The donor pool, a small one, limited the genetic and exposure-history diversity represented.

The DNA input per sorted-subset replicate PCR was about 190 ng, corresponding to 25,000 to 30,000 T cell genomes. TCRdb's copy holds only in-frame clones and misses some; the assay was immunoSEQ multiplex PCR. The data contain around 1 million clones, roughly 72% of them seen just once; the ten biggest clones take up about 1.5%. The sequencing input was memory CD4+ T cells sorted from blood. Described subset: CD45RA-negative fraction. The TCR originated in a man aged 18-30 years in good health.

CDR3 loop: CASSKRREWRDIQYF. The CDR3 DNA is TGTGCCAGCAGCAAAAGGCGGGAGTGGAGAGACATTCAGTACTTC. This rearrangement joins TRBV21-1 to TRBJ2-4; the table's TRBD2 call for D was not verified on the DNA. TRBV21-1 is a documented pseudogene. The CDR3 consists of 15 residues.